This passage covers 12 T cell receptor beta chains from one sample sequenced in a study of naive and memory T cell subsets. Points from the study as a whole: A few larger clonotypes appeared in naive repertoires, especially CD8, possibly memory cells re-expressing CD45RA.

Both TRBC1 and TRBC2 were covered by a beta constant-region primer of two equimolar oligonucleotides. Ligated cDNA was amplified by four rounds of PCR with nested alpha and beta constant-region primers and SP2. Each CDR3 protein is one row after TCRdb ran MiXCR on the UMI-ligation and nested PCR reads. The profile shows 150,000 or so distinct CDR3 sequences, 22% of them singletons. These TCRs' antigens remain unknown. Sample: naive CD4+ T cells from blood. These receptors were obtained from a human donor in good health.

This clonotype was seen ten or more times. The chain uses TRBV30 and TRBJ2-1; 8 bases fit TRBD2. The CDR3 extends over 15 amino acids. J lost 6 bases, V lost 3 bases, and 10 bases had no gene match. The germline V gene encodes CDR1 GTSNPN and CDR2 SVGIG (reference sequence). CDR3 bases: TGTGCCTGGAGACAAAGCGGGAGTCGTCCCAATGAGCAGTTCTTC. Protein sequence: CAWRQSGSRPNEQFF.

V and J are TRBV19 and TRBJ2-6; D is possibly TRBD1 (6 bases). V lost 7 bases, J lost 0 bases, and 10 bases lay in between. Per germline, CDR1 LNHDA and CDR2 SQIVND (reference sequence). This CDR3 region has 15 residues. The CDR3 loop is CASKLQGSGANVLTF. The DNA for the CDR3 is TGTGCCAGTAAATTACAGGGCTCTGGGGCCAACGTCCTGACTTTC.

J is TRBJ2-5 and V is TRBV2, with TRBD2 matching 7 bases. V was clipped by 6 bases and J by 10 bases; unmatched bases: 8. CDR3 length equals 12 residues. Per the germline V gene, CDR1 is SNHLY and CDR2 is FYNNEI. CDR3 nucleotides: TGTGCCAGCAGGGGAACAAGCGGGGTCCAGTACTTC. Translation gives CASRGTSGVQYF.

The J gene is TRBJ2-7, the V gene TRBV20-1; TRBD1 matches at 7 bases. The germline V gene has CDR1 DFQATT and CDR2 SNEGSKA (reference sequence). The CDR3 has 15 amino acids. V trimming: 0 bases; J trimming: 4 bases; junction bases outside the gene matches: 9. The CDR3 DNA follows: TGCAGTGCTAGAGACGTATCGGGACAGAAATACGAGCAGTACTTC. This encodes CSARDVSGQKYEQYF.

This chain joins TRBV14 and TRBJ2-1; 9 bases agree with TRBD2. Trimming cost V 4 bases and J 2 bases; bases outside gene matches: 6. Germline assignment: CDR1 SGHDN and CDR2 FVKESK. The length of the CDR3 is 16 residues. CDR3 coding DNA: TGTGCCAGCAGCCCCCAGCCTAGCGGGACCTACAATGAGCAGTTCTTC. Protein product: CASSPQPSGTYNEQFF.

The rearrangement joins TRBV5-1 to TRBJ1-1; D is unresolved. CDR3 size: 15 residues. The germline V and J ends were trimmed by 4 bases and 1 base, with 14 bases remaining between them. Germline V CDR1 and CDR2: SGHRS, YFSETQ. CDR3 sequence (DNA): TGCGCCAGCAGCCGACACCAGTCAGGGAACACTGAAGCTTTCTTT. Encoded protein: CASSRHQSGNTEAFF.

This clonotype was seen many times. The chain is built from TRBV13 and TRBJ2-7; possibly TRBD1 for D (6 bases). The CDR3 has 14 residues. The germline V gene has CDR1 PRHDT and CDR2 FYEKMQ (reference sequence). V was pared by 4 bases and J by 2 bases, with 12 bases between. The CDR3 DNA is TGTGCCAGCAGCTACCGACAGGCACCCTACGAGCAGTACTTC. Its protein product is CASSYRQAPYEQYF.

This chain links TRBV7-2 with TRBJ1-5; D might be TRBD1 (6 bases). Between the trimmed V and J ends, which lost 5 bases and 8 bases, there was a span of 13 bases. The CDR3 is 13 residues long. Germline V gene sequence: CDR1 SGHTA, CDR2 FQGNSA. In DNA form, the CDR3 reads TGTGCCAGCAGCGTATCAGGGGTAGAGCCCCAGCATTTT. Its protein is CASSVSGVEPQHF. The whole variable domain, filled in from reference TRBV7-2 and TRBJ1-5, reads GAGVSQSPSNKVTEKGKDVELRCDPISGHTALYWYRQSLGQGLEFLIYFQGNSAPDKSGLPSDRFSAERTGGSVSTLTIQRTQQEDSAVYLCASSVSGVEPQHFGDGTRLSIL.

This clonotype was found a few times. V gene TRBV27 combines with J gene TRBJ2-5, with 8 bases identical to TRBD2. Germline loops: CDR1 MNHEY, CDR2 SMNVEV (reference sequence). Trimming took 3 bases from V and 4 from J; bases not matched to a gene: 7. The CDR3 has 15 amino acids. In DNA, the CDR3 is TGTGCCAGCAGTTTTTTCGGGAGGGCCGGAGAGACCCAGTACTTC. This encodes CASSFFGRAGETQYF.

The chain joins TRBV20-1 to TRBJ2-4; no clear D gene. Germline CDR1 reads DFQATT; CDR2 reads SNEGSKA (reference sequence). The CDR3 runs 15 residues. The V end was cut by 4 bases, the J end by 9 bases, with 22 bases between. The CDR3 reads CSAIPTLTGGTIQYF. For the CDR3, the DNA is TGCAGTGCTATACCGACCCTTACCGGCGGTACCATTCAGTACTTC.

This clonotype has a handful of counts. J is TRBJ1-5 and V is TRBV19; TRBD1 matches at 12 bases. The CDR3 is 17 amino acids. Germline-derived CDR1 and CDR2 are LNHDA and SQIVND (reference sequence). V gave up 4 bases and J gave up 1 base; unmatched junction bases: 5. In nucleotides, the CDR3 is TGTGCCAGTAGTAACCGGGACAGGGGGCCAAGCAATCAGCCCCAGCATTTT. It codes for CASSNRDRGPSNQPQHF.

As DNA, the CDR3 is TGTGCCAGCAGTTTATCCGCGACAGCGCACTATGGCTACACCTTC. Protein sequence: CASSLSATAHYGYTF. This chain uses TRBV27 with TRBJ1-2, with a possible D match to TRBD1 (5 bases). V was pared by 0 bases and J by 3 bases, with 11 bases between. In germline, CDR1 is MNHEY, CDR2 SMNVEV (reference sequence). This CDR3 has 15 residues.